Listed here are 15 T cell receptor beta chains from one sample, sequenced in a study of control samples from healthy donors and cancer patients. Clones were read by immunoSEQ multiplex PCR, and TCRdb kept only the in-frame ones, dropping some. The sample lists approximately 82,000 clones; around 94% were seen once. Material for sequencing was blood. The receptors shown here come from a woman between 18 and 29 years old in good health.

This rearrangement joins TRBV2 to TRBJ1-6, with a tentative D call TRBD1 (6 bases). This CDR3 is 15 amino acids long. Germline assignment: CDR1 SNHLY and CDR2 FYNNEI. Trimming stripped 7 bases from V and 4 bases from J, with 14 bases between. CDR3 protein: CASTQGGPYNSPLHF. The CDR3 DNA reads TGTGCCAGCACTCAAGGGGGACCTTATAATTCACCCCTCCACTTT.

CDR3 loop: CASSVHRGTEAFF. The CDR3, as DNA: TGTGCCAGCAGTGTACACAGGGGGACTGAAGCTTTCTTT. The chain carries TRBV12-3 or TRBV12-4 and TRBJ1-1; TRBD1 matches at 8 bases. CDR3 length equals 13 residues. Unmatched junction bases numbered 4, after V lost 5 bases and J lost 5 bases.

This rearrangement joins TRBV7-2 to TRBJ2-3; possibly TRBD1 or TRBD2 for D (5 bases each). V was cut by 5 bases and J by 0 bases, with 15 bases left in between. The CDR3 runs to 16 residues. The germline V gene encodes CDR1 SGHTA and CDR2 FQGNSA. CDR3 bases: TGTGCCAGCAGCCCCCTCGTCGGGGCTAGCACAGATACGCAGTATTTT. Residues: CASSPLVGASTDTQYF. Full variable domain (outside the CDR3, taken from reference TRBV7-2 and TRBJ2-3): GAGVSQSPSNKVTEKGKDVELRCDPISGHTALYWYRQSLGQGLEFLIYFQGNSAPDKSGLPSDRFSAERTGGSVSTLTIQRTQQEDSAVYLCASSPLVGASTDTQYFGPGTRLTVL.

This sequence joins TRBV3-1 (or the pseudogene TRBV3-2) and TRBJ2-1; D may be TRBD2 (6 bases). This CDR3 is built from 17 residues. Deletions cut 1 base from V and 4 bases from J, with 17 bases between. Germline V lookup: CDR1 LGHDT, CDR2 YNNKEL (reference sequence). CDR3 bases: TGTGCCAGCAGCCAAGTAGGGCGGGGCCAATTATACAATGAGCAGTTCTTC. Protein product: CASSQVGRGQLYNEQFF.

The V call is TRBV28, the J call TRBJ1-1; TRBD1 aligns across 7 bases. Trimming took 6 bases from V and 4 from J; bases not matched to a gene: 11. The length of the CDR3 is 15 residues. The germline gives CDR1 MDHEN, CDR2 SYDVKM. The CDR3 coding sequence is TGTGCCAGCAGCCAGGGGGGGATCGGGGCCACTGAAGCTTTCTTT. This gives the protein CASSQGGIGATEAFF.

This clone was picked up a small number of times. The CDR3 spells CASSHGHRGRGNTIYF. CDR3 DNA: TGTGCCAGCAGCCACGGTCACAGGGGGCGAGGAAACACCATATATTTT. The chain joins TRBV7-2 to TRBJ1-3; 9 bases line up with TRBD1. V shed 5 bases and J 4 bases; nucleotides not matched to a gene: 9. CDR3 length: 16 amino acids. Germline CDR1 reads SGHTA; CDR2 reads FQGNSA.

The rearrangement uses TRBV19 and TRBJ1-2; TRBD1 matches at 10 bases. Trimming removed 6 bases from V and 8 bases from J; junction bases left unmatched: 6. Germline values: CDR1 LNHDA, CDR2 SQIVND (reference sequence). The CDR3 has 13 amino acids. CDR3 sequence (DNA): TGTGCCAGTAGCCGCGGGACAGGGGAAGGCTACACCTTC. The encoded protein is CASSRGTGEGYTF.

The chain combines TRBV7-9 with TRBJ2-3; no definite D call. Germline CDR1 SEHNR, CDR2 FQNEAQ (reference sequence). V was clipped by 3 bases and J by 4 bases, with 11 bases between them. The length of the CDR3 is 14 residues. As DNA, the CDR3 is TGTGCCAGCAGCTTCACAGATCCGGCAGATACGCAGTATTTT. This gives the protein CASSFTDPADTQYF.

This chain joins TRBV7-6 and TRBJ2-2, with D hard to call. Germline V lookup: CDR1 SGHVS, CDR2 FNYEAQ. The CDR3 totals 17 residues. V lost 1 base and J 7 bases, leaving 19 bases between the germline ends. The DNA of the CDR3 is TGTGCCAGCAGCTTAGGGTCGGGCCCGCCGTTAGTCGGGGAGCTGTTTTTT. Encoded protein: CASSLGSGPPLVGELFF.

The genes are TRBV9 and TRBJ1-6; D not certain. CDR1 is SGDLS and CDR2 is YYNGEE in the germline V gene. The CDR3 consists of 13 residues. V lost 0 bases, J lost 7 bases, and 5 bases lay in between. The CDR3 is CASSVEPNSPLHF. CDR3 sequence (DNA): TGTGCCAGCAGCGTAGAGCCAAATTCACCCCTCCACTTT.

The V call is TRBV5-1, the J call TRBJ2-5; D call uncertain. This CDR3 has 14 amino acids. Germline V gives CDR1 SGHRS, CDR2 YFSETQ. The V end lost 4 bases, the J end lost 1 base, and 11 bases lay between the germline ends. The CDR3 loop reads CASSPQTVQETQYF. The CDR3 bases are TGCGCCAGCAGCCCCCAGACGGTCCAAGAGACCCAGTACTTC.

This chain joins TRBV19 and TRBJ2-5; the D gene is possibly TRBD2 (6 bases). V lost 5 bases, J lost 7 bases, and 26 bases lay in between. Germline V gives CDR1 LNHDA, CDR2 SQIVND (reference sequence). The CDR3 is 17 amino acids. The CDR3 nucleotides read TGTGCCAGTAGTTCCCACGGTAGGGGAAAAGCCGGGGGGACCCAGTACTTC. This sequence encodes CASSSHGRGKAGGTQYF.

This sequence joins TRBV27 and TRBJ2-7; 8 bases agree with TRBD2. J lost 1 base, V lost 2 bases, and 4 bases had no gene match. The CDR3 covers 15 residues. Germline V CDR1 and CDR2: MNHEY, SMNVEV (reference sequence). CDR3 region: CASSLLAGLSYEQYF. CDR3 in DNA: TGTGCCAGCAGTTTACTAGCGGGCCTTTCCTACGAGCAGTACTTC.

V usage is TRBV29-1 and J usage is TRBJ2-7; either TRBD1 or TRBD2 may supply D (7 bases each). Trimming cost V 6 bases and J 3 bases, with 15 bases left between them. CDR3 length: 13 amino acids. Germline V CDR1 and CDR2: SQVTM, ANQGSEA. In DNA form, the CDR3 reads TGCAGCGTCTCCAGGGGGGGGGACTACGAGCAGTACTTC. Amino acid sequence: CSVSRGGDYEQYF.

This clone was seen once. The chain has TRBV7-2 and TRBJ1-5; 7 nucleotides agree with TRBD1. The junction had 4 bases not matched to a gene; V was cut back by 4 bases and J by 4 bases. The CDR3 has 14 amino acids. CDR1 and CDR2 (germline): SGHTA, FQGNSA. CDR3 residues: CASSSNRGNQPQHF. For the CDR3, the DNA is TGTGCCAGCAGCTCCAACAGGGGAAATCAGCCCCAGCATTTT.